These 15 T cell receptor beta chains originate from one sample sequenced in a study of cytomegalovirus exposure and HLA in healthy donors. It was with 60 Vbeta and 13 Jbeta primers that the PCR ran. Assay: immunoSEQ multiplex PCR; the TCRdb copy retains only in-frame clones and omits some. The sample carries approximately 180,000 clones, approximately 85% recorded once. Sample: PBMCs. The source is a girl aged 10 to 17 in good health and CMV-seropositive.

This clone occurred once. The chain recombines TRBV9 with TRBJ2-7; D might be TRBD2 (6 bases). This CDR3 region has 14 residues. Germline CDR1 is SGDLS and CDR2 is YYNGEE. Trimming took off 0 bases at V and 4 bases at J, with 11 bases between the two ends. The CDR3 sequence: CASSVEAGTYEQYF. CDR3 bases: TGTGCCAGCAGCGTAGAGGCGGGAACTTACGAGCAGTACTTC.

This clone was detected only once. J is TRBJ2-1 and V is TRBV27; TRBD1 might be the D (5 bases). Germline-derived CDR1 and CDR2 are MNHEY and SMNVEV (reference sequence). Trimming took off 1 base at V and 8 bases at J, with 12 bases between the two ends. This CDR3 spans 14 amino acids. This CDR3 reads CASSLFQGNDEQFF. CDR3 nucleotide sequence: TGTGCCAGCAGTTTATTTCAGGGAAACGATGAGCAGTTCTTC.

Points on this clone: The junction does not match germline at one end; this may be a read error. The J gene is TRBJ1-2, the V gene TRBV7-7, with 8 bases that match TRBD1. CDR1 is SSHAT, CDR2 FNYEAQ, per germline (reference sequence). This CDR3 comprises 16 residues. In DNA, the CDR3 is TGTGCTAGCAGCTTAGCGTGCAGGGGGCATGGCTATGGCTACACCTTC. Its translation: CASSLACRGHGYGYTF.

As regards this clone: One end of the junction does not line up with germline, which may come from a read error. V and J are TRBV2 and TRBJ2-4, with D tentatively TRBD2 (5 bases). The CDR3 extends over 14 amino acids. Germline values: CDR1 SNHLY, CDR2 FYNNEI. For the CDR3, the DNA is TGTGCCAGCAGCGCTGCTCTAGCCAAAAACAGTCAGTACTTC. Amino acids: CASSAALAKNSQYF. The whole variable domain, remainder taken from reference TRBV2 and TRBJ2-4, is EPEVTQTPSHQVTQMGQEVILRCVPISNHLYFYWYRQILGQKVEFLVSFYNNEISEKSEIFDDQFSVERPDGSNFTLKIRSTKLEDSAMYFCASSAALAKNSQYFGAGTRLSVL.

The V and J genes are TRBV9 and TRBJ1-5; no definite D call. V lost 3 bases, J lost 5 bases, and 9 bases lay in between. CDR3 size: 13 residues. Per the germline V gene, CDR1 is SGDLS and CDR2 is YYNGEE. CDR3 sequence reads: CASSAGGYQPQHF. In DNA, the CDR3 is TGTGCCAGCAGCGCGGGAGGGTATCAGCCCCAGCATTTT. The whole variable domain, filled in from reference TRBV9 and TRBJ1-5, reads DSGVTQTPKHLITATGQRVTLRCSPRSGDLSVYWYQQSLDQGLQFLIQYYNGEERAKGNILERFSAQQFPDLHSELNLSSLELGDSALYFCASSAGGYQPQHFGDGTRLSIL.

V and J are TRBV6-5 and TRBJ1-1; TRBD1 is a possible D gene (5 bases). V was shortened by 0 bases and J by 1 base, with 9 bases between the two germline ends. Germline values: CDR1 MNHEY, CDR2 SVGAGI. CDR3 length: 15 residues. As DNA, the CDR3 is TGTGCCAGCAGTTACTCTGGACAAACGAACACTGAAGCTTTCTTT. It yields the protein CASSYSGQTNTEAFF.

V and J are TRBV2 and TRBJ1-2; D gene ambiguous. CDR3 length: 14 residues. V was trimmed by 0 bases and J by 6 bases, leaving 11 bases between them. Germline V CDR1 and CDR2: SNHLY, FYNNEI. CDR3 nucleotides: TGTGCCAGCAGTGAAGCGTGGGAGGGAAATGGCTACACCTTC. Its protein product is CASSEAWEGNGYTF.

The chain combines TRBV18 with TRBJ2-3, with 11 bases that match TRBD2. This CDR3 spans 15 amino acids. From germline, CDR1 is KGHSH and CDR2 LQKENI. Trimming at V came to 6 bases and at J to 6 bases, leaving 8 bases not matched to a gene. This CDR3 reads CASSPLSGGADTQYF. CDR3 sequence (DNA): TGTGCCAGCTCTCCCCTTAGCGGGGGGGCGGATACGCAGTATTTT.

The chain links TRBV11-3 to TRBJ2-7; the match to TRBD2 covers 9 bases. V shed 1 base and J 12 bases; nucleotides not matched to a gene: 7. Germline V gives CDR1 SGHNT, CDR2 YENEEA. The CDR3 runs 13 residues. CDR3 DNA sequence: TGTGCCAGCAGCTTAGCGCGGGAGGGGGCATCGTACTTC. It specifies CASSLAREGASYF.

As DNA, the CDR3 is TGTGCCAGCAGCCTGGGGGCAGGGATCTACGAGCAGTACTTC. Translated: CASSLGAGIYEQYF. The V and J genes are TRBV7-9 and TRBJ2-7; possibly TRBD1 for D (6 bases). The CDR3 is 14 residues long. Trimming pared 5 bases from V and 3 bases from J, leaving 14 bases between. The germline CDR1 and CDR2 sequences are SEHNR and FQNEAQ (reference sequence).

This chain uses TRBV6-5 with TRBJ2-5; 9 bases map to TRBD1. V shed 6 bases and J 2 bases; nucleotides not matched to a gene: 7. There are 15 residues in the CDR3. The germline V gene encodes CDR1 MNHEY and CDR2 SVGAGI. DNA for the CDR3: TGTGCCAGCAGCCGGGGACAGGGCCTTCAAGAGACCCAGTACTTC. It yields the protein CASSRGQGLQETQYF.

V usage is TRBV5-8 and J usage is TRBJ1-6; perhaps TRBD1 as D (6 bases). The ends were cut back, 1 base at V and 4 bases at J, with 12 bases in the middle. Germline CDR1 SGHTS, CDR2 YDEGEE. The CDR3 runs 16 residues. The CDR3 coding sequence is TGTGCCAGCAGCTTGACAGGGCGTATATATAATTCACCCCTCCACTTT. Protein product: CASSLTGRIYNSPLHF.

The V gene is TRBV5-6, the J gene TRBJ2-3; D is ambiguous. The ends were cut back, 5 bases at V and 4 bases at J, with 14 bases in the middle. Per the germline V gene, CDR1 is SGHDT and CDR2 is YYEEEE. The length of the CDR3 is 14 residues. The CDR3 sequence is CASRLRTVPDTQYF. CDR3 coding DNA: TGTGCCAGCAGACTCCGAACCGTTCCAGATACGCAGTATTTT.

Turning to this clone: One end of the junction is discordant with germline, which a read error may explain. V usage is TRBV11-3 and J usage is TRBJ2-7; 7 bases fit TRBD2. Germline V gene lookup returns CDR1 SGHNT and CDR2 YENEEA. This CDR3 spans 12 amino acids. CDR3 protein: CASSPGGSAVHF. CDR3 bases: TGTGCCAGCAGTCCGGGGGGATCGGCAGTCCACTTC. Supplemented by reference TRBV11-3 and TRBJ2-7, the full variable domain reads EAGVVQSPRYKIIEKKQPVAFWCNPISGHNTLYWYLQNLGQGPELLIRYENEEAVDDSQLPKDRFSAERLKGVDSTLKIQPAELGDSAVYLCASSPGGSAVHFGPGTRLTVT.

The rearrangement uses TRBV27 and TRBJ1-3; 11 bases align to TRBD1. From germline, CDR1 is MNHEY and CDR2 SMNVEV (reference sequence). V lost 5 bases and J lost 4; bases outside the gene matches: 4. The CDR3 consists of 15 residues. Here the CDR3 reads CASSPWDRGGNTIYF. CDR3 in DNA: TGTGCCAGCAGTCCCTGGGACAGGGGGGGAAACACCATATATTTT.